These 26 T cell receptor beta chains share one sample of origin, sequenced in a study of blood T cell repertoires in COVID-19. Some clones are missing from TCRdb's copy, which holds only in-frame ones; the method was immunoSEQ multiplex PCR. The sample comprises around 210,000 clones, more than 70% of which are singletons, and roughly 8.4% rests with the top ten. Sequencing was carried out using PBMCs or T cells enriched from blood (not recorded which). The source is a woman aged 18-29 years who had recovered from COVID-19.

The chain couples TRBV7-9 to TRBJ1-5, with TRBD1 as a possible D gene (5 bases). In germline, CDR1 is SEHNR, CDR2 FQNEAQ (reference sequence). The length of the CDR3 is 13 residues. V was cut by 5 bases and J by 3 bases, with 8 bases left in between. The CDR3 spells CASSLGANQPQHF. The CDR3, as DNA: TGTGCCAGCAGCCTAGGGGCCAATCAGCCCCAGCATTTT.

To note about this clone: Compared with germline, one end of the junction differs, possibly owing to a read error. The V and J genes are TRBV3-1 (or the pseudogene TRBV3-2) and TRBJ1-2, with TRBD1 as a possible D gene (5 bases). Per the germline V gene, CDR1 is LGHDT and CDR2 is YNNKEL (reference sequence). This CDR3 has 14 residues. CDR3 in amino acids: CASSQSGGASNHIF. The DNA for the CDR3 is TGTGCCAGCAGCCAATCGGGGGGTGCGTCTAACCATATCTTC.

The chain couples TRBV28 to TRBJ2-1, with a weak D call TRBD1 (5 bases). Germline V CDR1 and CDR2: MDHEN, SYDVKM. This CDR3 has 14 amino acids. Trimming took off 3 bases at V and 5 bases at J, with 11 bases between the two ends. The CDR3 DNA reads as TGTGCCAGCAGTTTTGGCAGGGTTAACAATGAGCAGTTCTTC. Its translation: CASSFGRVNNEQFF.

The rearrangement uses TRBV7-8 and TRBJ1-4, with no clear D. Between the trimmed V and J ends, which lost 3 bases and 7 bases, there was a span of 12 bases. The V gene's germline CDR1 is SGHVS and CDR2 FQNEAQ. The CDR3 is made up of 14 amino acids. The CDR3 spells CASSLTLASEKLFF. CDR3 sequence (DNA): TGTGCCAGCAGCTTGACACTGGCGAGTGAAAAACTGTTTTTT.

This chain connects TRBV28 to TRBJ1-4; D unresolved. This CDR3 region has 12 residues. Trimming removed 2 bases at V and 8 bases at J, with 6 bases between. Germline CDR1 reads MDHEN; CDR2 reads SYDVKM. The CDR3 region has the DNA TGTGCCAGCAGTTTAAGAGGGGAAAAACTGTTTTTT. It is translated as CASSLRGEKLFF.

The chain combines TRBV9 with TRBJ2-7, with D tentatively TRBD1 (5 bases). Germline CDR1 SGDLS, CDR2 YYNGEE. CDR3 length: 13 residues. The V end lost 4 bases, the J end lost 6 bases, and 14 bases lay between the germline ends. CDR3 loop: CASSMAGFGEQYF. CDR3 coding DNA: TGTGCCAGCAGCATGGCAGGGTTTGGCGAGCAGTACTTC.

The chain couples TRBV30 to TRBJ2-2, with D unresolved. With 1 base removed from V and 1 base from J, the gap between germline ends came to 4 bases. This CDR3 contains 13 residues. Germline CDR1 GTSNPN, CDR2 SVGIG (reference sequence). This CDR3 is CAWSGVNTGELFF. The CDR3 region has the DNA TGTGCCTGGAGTGGCGTGAACACCGGGGAGCTGTTTTTT.

Only one count was recorded for this clone. This chain joins TRBV4-1 and TRBJ2-7; 8 positions agree with TRBD1. Unmatched junction bases numbered 9, after V lost 1 base and J lost 1 base. CDR3 length: 17 amino acids. Germline assignment: CDR1 MGHRA and CDR2 YSYEKL. The CDR3 here is CASSQAHTGTGSYEQYF. The CDR3 region has the DNA TGCGCCAGCAGCCAAGCCCATACCGGGACAGGTTCCTACGAGCAGTACTTC.

The V call is TRBV5-6, the J call TRBJ1-3; D call uncertain. V was clipped by 3 bases and J by 0 bases, with 7 bases between them. The CDR3 sequence is 14 residues long. Germline V gene lookup returns CDR1 SGHDT and CDR2 YYEEEE. The CDR3: CASSSGNSGNTIYF. Here the CDR3 DNA reads TGTGCCAGCAGCTCCGGGAACTCTGGAAACACCATATATTTT.

The chain uses TRBV28 and TRBJ1-2; 10 nucleotides align to TRBD1. The CDR3 runs to 15 residues. The germline gives CDR1 MDHEN, CDR2 SYDVKM. J gave up 2 bases and V 6 bases, and 6 bases lay outside the gene matches. Here the CDR3 reads CASRAGQGVNYGYTF. The CDR3 nucleotides read TGTGCCAGCAGGGCCGGACAGGGGGTCAACTATGGCTACACCTTC.

The V gene is TRBV5-5, the J gene TRBJ1-1, with D tentatively TRBD1 (5 bases). The V end lost 0 bases, the J end lost 1 base, and 7 bases lay between the germline ends. The CDR3 has 14 amino acids. Germline V gives CDR1 SGHKS, CDR2 YYEKEE (reference sequence). CDR3: CASSLEGANTEAFF. The CDR3 bases are TGTGCCAGCAGCTTGGAAGGGGCGAACACTGAAGCTTTCTTT.

The chain has TRBV3-1 (or the pseudogene TRBV3-2) and TRBJ1-4, with TRBD1 matching over 7 bases. In germline, CDR1 is LGHDT, CDR2 YNNKEL (reference sequence). With 4 bases clipped from V and 4 bases from J, the junction kept 12 bases outside the gene matches. This CDR3 spans 17 amino acids. DNA of the CDR3: TGTGCCAGCAGCCCTCATTCAACAGGGGCTGGTAATGAAAAACTGTTTTTT. It is translated as CASSPHSTGAGNEKLFF.

The chain combines TRBV7-9 with TRBJ1-3; no firm D call. The CDR3 spans 17 residues. Germline V gives CDR1 SEHNR, CDR2 FQNEAQ (reference sequence). V lost 5 bases to trimming and J lost 0 bases, with 17 bases between them. The CDR3 nucleotides read TGTGCCAGCAGCCCTCGCCTCGAGACAAACTCTGGAAACACCATATATTTT. Its translation is CASSPRLETNSGNTIYF.

This clone occurred once. The V and J genes are TRBV5-1 and TRBJ1-4, with 9 bases identical to TRBD1. The V gene end was trimmed by 4 bases and the J gene end by 3 bases; junction bases not matched to a gene: 13. Germline CDR1 SGHRS, CDR2 YFSETQ. The CDR3 loop spans 18 amino acids. The CDR3 nucleotides read TGCGCCAGCAGCCCTACAGGGGGCCTACATAGTCCTAATGAAAAACTGTTTTTT. It specifies CASSPTGGLHSPNEKLFF.

The rearrangement joins TRBV5-1 to TRBJ1-5, with D tentatively TRBD1 (6 bases). The CDR3 length is 15 residues. The germline V and J ends were trimmed by 2 bases and 6 bases, with 15 bases remaining between them. Germline V gene lookup returns CDR1 SGHRS and CDR2 YFSETQ. The CDR3 reads CASSLGPGQGQPQHF. Written as DNA, the CDR3 is TGCGCCAGCAGCTTAGGTCCGGGACAAGGTCAGCCCCAGCATTTT.

The V call is TRBV24-1, the J call TRBJ2-7; possible D gene TRBD1, 6 bases. This CDR3 region has 13 residues. In germline, CDR1 is KGHDR, CDR2 SFDVKD. Trimming took 4 bases from V and 7 from J, leaving 13 bases between them. The CDR3 DNA reads TGTGCCACCAGTGAAAACAGGGCCAGTGAGCAGTACTTC. It is translated as CATSENRASEQYF.

This chain links TRBV19 with TRBJ1-6; D unclear. This CDR3 spans 15 amino acids. Trimming pared 7 bases from V and 7 bases from J, leaving 17 bases between. Germline V gene lookup returns CDR1 LNHDA and CDR2 SQIVND (reference sequence). The CDR3 bases are TGTGCCAGTATGAATAGCGGCCAGAACAATTCACCCCTCCACTTT. This translates into CASMNSGQNNSPLHF.

This chain joins TRBV2 and TRBJ1-1; 12 bases fit TRBD1. Germline trimming cut 8 bases from V and 3 bases from J; bases unmatched to any gene: 1. The CDR3 loop spans 13 amino acids. In germline, CDR1 is SNHLY, CDR2 FYNNEI. The CDR3 protein is CASRDRGHTEAFF. The CDR3 region has the DNA TGTGCCAGCCGGGACAGGGGGCACACTGAAGCTTTCTTT.

This chain links TRBV28 with TRBJ1-2; D uncertain. The CDR3 covers 14 residues. Germline CDR1 reads MDHEN; CDR2 reads SYDVKM. V lost 6 bases to trimming and J lost 3 bases, with 14 bases between them. The DNA of the CDR3 is TGTGCCAGCAGCCCCGCGGGCCCCGACTATGGCTACACCTTC. Translating it yields CASSPAGPDYGYTF.

In nucleotides, the CDR3 is TGTGCCAGCAGCCAGGCGGCGGGACAGGGGGCAGGACCCCTCCACTTT. Residues: CASSQAAGQGAGPLHF. The rearrangement joins TRBV3-1 (or the pseudogene TRBV3-2) to TRBJ1-6; TRBD1 agrees at 12 bases. Per germline, CDR1 LGHDT and CDR2 YNNKEL (reference sequence). Trimming removed 3 bases from V and 12 bases from J; junction bases left unmatched: 9. The CDR3 is made up of 16 amino acids.

The chain joins TRBV3-1 (or the pseudogene TRBV3-2) to TRBJ1-2; tentative D call: TRBD1 (5 bases). This CDR3 contains 14 residues. Germline CDR1 is LGHDT and CDR2 is YNNKEL (reference sequence). V lost 1 base and J 8 bases, leaving 14 bases between the germline ends. CDR3 region: CASSQVGRVGGYTF. CDR3 DNA sequence: TGTGCCAGCAGCCAAGTGGGCAGGGTTGGAGGCTACACCTTC.

The V gene is TRBV6-5, the J gene TRBJ2-5, with TRBD1 matching 7 bases. The CDR3 runs to 13 residues. CDR1 MNHEY and CDR2 SVGAGI come from the germline V gene. Losses at the gene ends were 7 bases for V and 7 bases for J; bases not matched to a gene: 9. CDR3 in amino acids: CASKWDSRGTQYF. The CDR3 DNA follows: TGTGCCAGCAAATGGGACAGCAGGGGGACCCAGTACTTC.

This chain connects TRBV7-2 to TRBJ2-7; maybe TRBD2 (5 bases). The CDR3 sequence is 15 residues long. V was clipped by 5 bases and J by 4 bases, with 18 bases between them. Germline-derived CDR1 and CDR2 are SGHTA and FQGNSA. CDR3 bases: TGTGCCAGCAGCACCAATCGGGGTAATAGATACGAGCAGTACTTC. Translation gives CASSTNRGNRYEQYF.

The chain couples TRBV27 to TRBJ2-5, with D maybe TRBD1 (5 bases). Germline V lookup: CDR1 MNHEY, CDR2 SMNVEV (reference sequence). V gave up 2 bases and J gave up 2 bases, with 12 bases separating them. CDR3 size: 15 residues. This CDR3 is CASSLGHIMQETQYF. As DNA, the CDR3 is TGTGCCAGCAGTTTAGGACACATCATGCAAGAGACCCAGTACTTC.

This clone occurred once. The chain uses TRBV29-1 and TRBJ1-1, with D perhaps matching TRBD1 (5 bases). The CDR3 covers 14 residues. CDR1 is SQVTM and CDR2 is ANQGSEA in the germline V gene. V shed 1 base and J shed 7 bases, with 16 bases lying between them. The CDR3 region is CSVEGGETLNEAFF. For the CDR3, the DNA is TGCAGCGTTGAAGGGGGGGAAACCCTCAATGAAGCTTTCTTT.

For the CDR3, the DNA is TGTGCCAGCAGCCCCAAAGAGACCCAGTACTTC. Translation: CASSPKETQYF. V is TRBV5-5 and J is TRBJ2-5, with unresolved D. This CDR3 comprises 11 residues. Germline V CDR1 and CDR2: SGHKS, YYEKEE (reference sequence). V was pared by 4 bases and J by 3 bases, with 4 bases between.